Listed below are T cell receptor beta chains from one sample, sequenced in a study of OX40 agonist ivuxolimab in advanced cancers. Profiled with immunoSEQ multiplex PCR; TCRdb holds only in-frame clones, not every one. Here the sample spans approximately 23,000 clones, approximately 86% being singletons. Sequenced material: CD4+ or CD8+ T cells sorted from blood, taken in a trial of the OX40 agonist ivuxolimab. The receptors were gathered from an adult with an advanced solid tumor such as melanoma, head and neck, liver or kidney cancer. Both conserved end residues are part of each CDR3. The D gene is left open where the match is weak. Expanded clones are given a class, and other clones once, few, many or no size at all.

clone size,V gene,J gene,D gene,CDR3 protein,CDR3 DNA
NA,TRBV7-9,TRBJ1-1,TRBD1,CASSLGGGSTEAFF,TGTGCCAGCAGCTTAGGAGGGGGCAGTACTGAAGCTTTCTTT
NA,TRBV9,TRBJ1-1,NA,CASSVSLWGSTEAFF,TGTGCCAGCAGCGTAAGTCTCTGGGGAAGCACTGAAGCTTTCTTT
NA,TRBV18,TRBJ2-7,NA,CASSGTGPAGTYEQYF,TGTGCCAGCTCCGGTACAGGCCCTGCGGGGACCTACGAGCAGTACTTC
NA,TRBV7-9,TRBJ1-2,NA,CASSLDRTYGYTF,TGTGCCAGCAGCTTAGACAGGACCTATGGCTACACCTTC
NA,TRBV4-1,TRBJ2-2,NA,CASRGSGELFF,TGCGCCAGCAGGGGCTCCGGGGAGCTGTTTTTT
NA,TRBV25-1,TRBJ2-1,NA,CASSGTPFRAYNEQFF,TGTGCCAGCAGTGGAACCCCCTTTAGGGCTTACAATGAGCAGTTCTTC
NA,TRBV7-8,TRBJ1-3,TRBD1,CASSFGTGLGNTIYF,TGTGCCAGCAGCTTTGGGACAGGGCTAGGAAACACCATATATTTT
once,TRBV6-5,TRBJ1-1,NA,CASSWTANTEAFF,TGTGCCAGCAGTTGGACAGCGAACACTGAAGCTTTCTTT
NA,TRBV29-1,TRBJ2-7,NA,CSVEGGGGQSNYEQYF,TGCAGCGTTGAAGGAGGAGGTGGACAGTCGAATTACGAGCAGTACTTC
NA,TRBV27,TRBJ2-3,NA,CASSLFGGRADTQYF,TGTGCCAGCAGTTTATTTGGGGGGCGAGCAGATACGCAGTATTTT
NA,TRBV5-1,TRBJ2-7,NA,CASSLVGGHEQYF,TGCGCCAGCAGCTTGGTGGGGGGCCACGAGCAGTACTTC
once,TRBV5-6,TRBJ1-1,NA,CASSLDPASNTEAFF,TGTGCCAGCAGCTTGGATCCGGCATCGAACACTGAAGCTTTCTTT
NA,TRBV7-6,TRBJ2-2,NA,CASSPNTGELFF,TGTGCCAGCAGCCCAAACACCGGGGAGCTGTTTTTT
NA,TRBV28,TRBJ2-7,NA,CASSSDRFYEQHF,TGTGCCAGCAGTTCCGACAGATTCTACGAGCAGCACTTC
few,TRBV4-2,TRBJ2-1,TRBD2,CASSQEAGAYNEQFF,TGTGCCAGCAGCCAAGAAGCGGGAGCCTACAATGAGCAGTTCTTC
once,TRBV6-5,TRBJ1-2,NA,CASIQGVGYTF,TGTGCCAGCATCCAAGGGGTCGGCTACACCTTC
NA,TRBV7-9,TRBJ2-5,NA,CASRRREAETQYF,TGTGCCAGCAGACGAAGGGAAGCAGAGACCCAGTACTTC
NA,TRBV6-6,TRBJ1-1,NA,CASSYSTMAYTEAFF,TGTGCCAGCAGTTACTCGACGATGGCTTACACTGAAGCTTTCTTT
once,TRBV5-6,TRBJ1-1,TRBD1,CASSPSGTGGPEAFF,TGTGCCAGCAGCCCCTCCGGGACAGGGGGCCCTGAAGCTTTCTTT
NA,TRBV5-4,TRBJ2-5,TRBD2,CASSLSSGIYEQYF,TGTGCCAGCAGCTTGTCTAGCGGGATATATGAGCAGTACTTC
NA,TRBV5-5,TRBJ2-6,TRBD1,CASSLGQGRSGANVLTF,TGTGCCAGCAGCCTGGGACAGGGAAGATCCGGGGCCAACGTCCTGACTTTC
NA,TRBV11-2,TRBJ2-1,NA,CASSTTGNEQFF,TGTGCCAGTTCTACCACGGGCAATGAGCAGTTCTTC
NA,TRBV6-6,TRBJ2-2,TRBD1,CASSYFDRVRGELFF,TGTGCCAGCAGTTACTTTGACAGGGTCCGCGGGGAGCTGTTTTTT
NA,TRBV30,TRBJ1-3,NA,CAWSRSATSGNTIYF,TGTGCCTGGAGCCGGTCGGCTACCTCTGGAAACACCATATATTTT
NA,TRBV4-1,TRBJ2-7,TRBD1,CASSQGGQGSEQYF,TGCGCCAGCAGCCAAGGGGGACAGGGTTCCGAGCAGTACTTC